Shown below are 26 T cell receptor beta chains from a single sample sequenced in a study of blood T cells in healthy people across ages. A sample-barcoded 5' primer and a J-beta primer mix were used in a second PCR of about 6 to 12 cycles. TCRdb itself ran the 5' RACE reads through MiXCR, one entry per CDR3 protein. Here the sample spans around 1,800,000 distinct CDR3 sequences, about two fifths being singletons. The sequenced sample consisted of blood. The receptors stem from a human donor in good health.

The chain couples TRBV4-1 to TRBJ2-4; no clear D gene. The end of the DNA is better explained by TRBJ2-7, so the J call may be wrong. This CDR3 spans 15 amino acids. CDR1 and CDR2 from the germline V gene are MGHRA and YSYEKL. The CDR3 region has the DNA TGCGCCAGCAGCCAAGATCCCCTGGAAACCTACGAGCAGTACTTC. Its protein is CASSQDPLETYEQYF.

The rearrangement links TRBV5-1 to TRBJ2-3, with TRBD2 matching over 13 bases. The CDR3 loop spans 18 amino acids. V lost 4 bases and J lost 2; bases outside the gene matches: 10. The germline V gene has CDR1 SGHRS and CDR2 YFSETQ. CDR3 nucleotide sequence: TGCGCCAGCAGCATGAAGACTAGCGGGGGGACAAACACAGATACGCAGTATTTT. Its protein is CASSMKTSGGTNTDTQYF.

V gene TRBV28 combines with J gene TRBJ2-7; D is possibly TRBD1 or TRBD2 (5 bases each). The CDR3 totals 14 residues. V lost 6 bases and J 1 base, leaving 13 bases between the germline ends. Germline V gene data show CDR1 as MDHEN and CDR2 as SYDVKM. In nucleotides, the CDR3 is TGTGCCAGCAGGTCCCAGGGAGTATCCTACGAGCAGTACTTC. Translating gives CASRSQGVSYEQYF. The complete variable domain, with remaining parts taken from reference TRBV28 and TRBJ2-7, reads DVKVTQSSRYLVKRTGEKVFLECVQDMDHENMFWYRQDPGLGLRLIYFSYDVKMKEKGDIPEGYSVSREKKERFSLILESASTNQTSMYLCASRSQGVSYEQYFGPGTRLTVT.

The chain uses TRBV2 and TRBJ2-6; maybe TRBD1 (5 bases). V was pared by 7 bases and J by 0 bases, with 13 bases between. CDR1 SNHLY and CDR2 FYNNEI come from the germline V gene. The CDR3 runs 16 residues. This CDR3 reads CASTAGRHSGANVLTF. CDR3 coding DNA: TGTGCCAGCACGGCAGGGCGTCACTCTGGGGCCAACGTCCTGACTTTC.

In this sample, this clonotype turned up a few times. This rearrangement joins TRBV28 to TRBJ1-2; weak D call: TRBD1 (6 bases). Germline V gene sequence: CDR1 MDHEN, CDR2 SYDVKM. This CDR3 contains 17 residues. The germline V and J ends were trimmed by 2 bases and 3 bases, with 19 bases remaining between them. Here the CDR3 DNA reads TGTGCCAGCAGTTTACTGTTGGACCGGGACATCTACTATGGCTACACCTTC. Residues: CASSLLLDRDIYYGYTF.

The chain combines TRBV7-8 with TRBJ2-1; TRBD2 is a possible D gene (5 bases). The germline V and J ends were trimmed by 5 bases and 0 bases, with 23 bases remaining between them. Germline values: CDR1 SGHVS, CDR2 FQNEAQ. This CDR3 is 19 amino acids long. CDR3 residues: CASSPRLRRVGISYNEQFF. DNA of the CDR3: TGTGCCAGCAGCCCAAGACTGAGGCGGGTCGGCATCTCCTACAATGAGCAGTTCTTC.

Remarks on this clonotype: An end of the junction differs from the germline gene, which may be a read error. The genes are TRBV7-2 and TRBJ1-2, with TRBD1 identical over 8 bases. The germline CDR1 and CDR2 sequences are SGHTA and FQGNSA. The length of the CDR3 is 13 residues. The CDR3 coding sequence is TGTGCCAGCAGCCCGACAGGGGCCAATGGCTGCACCTTC. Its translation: CASSPTGANGCTF.

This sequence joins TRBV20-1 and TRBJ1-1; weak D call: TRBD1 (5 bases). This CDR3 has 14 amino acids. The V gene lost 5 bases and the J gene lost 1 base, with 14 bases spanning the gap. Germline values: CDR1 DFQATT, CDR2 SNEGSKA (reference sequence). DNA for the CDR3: TGCAGTGCTTCTTCTACAGGTTGGAACACTGAAGCTTTCTTT. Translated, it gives CSASSTGWNTEAFF.

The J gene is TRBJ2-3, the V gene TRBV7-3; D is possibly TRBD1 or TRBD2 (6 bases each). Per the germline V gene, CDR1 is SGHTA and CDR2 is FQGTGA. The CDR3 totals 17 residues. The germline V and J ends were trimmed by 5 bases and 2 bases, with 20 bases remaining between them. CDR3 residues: CASSVRGWGADTDTQYF. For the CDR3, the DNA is TGTGCCAGCAGCGTCCGTGGGTGGGGGGCGGACACAGATACGCAGTATTTT.

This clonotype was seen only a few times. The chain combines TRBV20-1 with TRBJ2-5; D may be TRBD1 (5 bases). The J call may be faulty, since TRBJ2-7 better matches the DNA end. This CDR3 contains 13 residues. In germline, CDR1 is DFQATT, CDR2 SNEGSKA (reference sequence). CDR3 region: CSARGTNIYEQYF. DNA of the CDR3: TGCAGTGCTAGAGGGACAAACATCTACGAGCAGTACTTC.

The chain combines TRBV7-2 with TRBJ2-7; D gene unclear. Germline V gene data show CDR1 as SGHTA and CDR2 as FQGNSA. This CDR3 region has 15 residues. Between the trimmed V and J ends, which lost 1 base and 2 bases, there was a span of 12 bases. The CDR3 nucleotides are TGTGCCAGCAGCTTAGATTCTCAGTTACCCTACGAGCAGTACTTC. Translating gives CASSLDSQLPYEQYF.

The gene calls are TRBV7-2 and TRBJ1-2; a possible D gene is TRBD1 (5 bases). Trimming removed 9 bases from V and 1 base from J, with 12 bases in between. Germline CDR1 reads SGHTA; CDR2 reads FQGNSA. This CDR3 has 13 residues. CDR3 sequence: CASQRGVNYGYTF. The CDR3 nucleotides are TGTGCCAGTCAGCGGGGGGTTAACTATGGCTACACCTTC.

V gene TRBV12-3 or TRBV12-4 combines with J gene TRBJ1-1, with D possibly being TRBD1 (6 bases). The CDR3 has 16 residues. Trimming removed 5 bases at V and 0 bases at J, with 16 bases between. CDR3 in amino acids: CASSPGPDRLNTEAFF. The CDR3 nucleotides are TGTGCCAGCAGTCCCGGACCAGACAGGTTGAACACTGAAGCTTTCTTT.

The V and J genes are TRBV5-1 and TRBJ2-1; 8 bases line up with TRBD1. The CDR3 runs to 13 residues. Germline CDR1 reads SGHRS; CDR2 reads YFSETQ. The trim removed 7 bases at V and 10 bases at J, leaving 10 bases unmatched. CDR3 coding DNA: TGCGCCAGCGGACAGGGTGGATTCAACGAGCAGTTCTTC. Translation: CASGQGGFNEQFF.

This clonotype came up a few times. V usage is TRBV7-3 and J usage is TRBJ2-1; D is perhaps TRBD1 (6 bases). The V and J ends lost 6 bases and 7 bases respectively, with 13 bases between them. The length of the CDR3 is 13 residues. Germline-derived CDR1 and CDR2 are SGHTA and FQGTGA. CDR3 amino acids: CASSPTGPNEQFF. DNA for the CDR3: TGTGCCAGCAGTCCTACAGGGCCAAATGAGCAGTTCTTC.

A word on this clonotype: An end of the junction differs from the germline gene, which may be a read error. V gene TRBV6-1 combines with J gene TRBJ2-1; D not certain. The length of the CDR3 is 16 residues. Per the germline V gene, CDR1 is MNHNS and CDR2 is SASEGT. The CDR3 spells CASSESGPFAGDEQFF. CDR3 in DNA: TGCGCCAGCAGTGAGTCGGGTCCCTTCGCCGGCGATGAGCAGTTCTTC.

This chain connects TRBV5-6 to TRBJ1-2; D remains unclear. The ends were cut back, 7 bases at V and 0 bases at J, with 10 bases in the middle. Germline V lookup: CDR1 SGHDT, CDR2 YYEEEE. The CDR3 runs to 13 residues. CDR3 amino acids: CASGWSANYGYTF. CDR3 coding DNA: TGTGCCAGCGGATGGTCTGCTAACTATGGCTACACCTTC.

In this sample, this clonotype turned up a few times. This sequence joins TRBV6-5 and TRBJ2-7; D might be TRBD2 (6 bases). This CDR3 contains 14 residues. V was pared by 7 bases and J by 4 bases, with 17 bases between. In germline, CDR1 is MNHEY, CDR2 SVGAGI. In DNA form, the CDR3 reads TGTGCCAGCACCGAAGGACTATCAAATTACGAGCAGTACTTC. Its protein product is CASTEGLSNYEQYF.

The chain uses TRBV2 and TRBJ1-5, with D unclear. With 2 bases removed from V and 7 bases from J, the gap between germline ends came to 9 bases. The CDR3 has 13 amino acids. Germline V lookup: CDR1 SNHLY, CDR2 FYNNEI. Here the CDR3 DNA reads TGTGCCAGCAGTGAAACCGGGATCCAGCCCCAGCATTTT. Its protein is CASSETGIQPQHF.

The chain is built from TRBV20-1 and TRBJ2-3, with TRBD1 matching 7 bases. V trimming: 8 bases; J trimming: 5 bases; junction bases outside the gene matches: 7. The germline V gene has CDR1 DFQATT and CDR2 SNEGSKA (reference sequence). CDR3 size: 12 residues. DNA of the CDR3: TGCAGTCTCCACAGGGGCAGAGATACGCAGTATTTT. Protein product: CSLHRGRDTQYF.

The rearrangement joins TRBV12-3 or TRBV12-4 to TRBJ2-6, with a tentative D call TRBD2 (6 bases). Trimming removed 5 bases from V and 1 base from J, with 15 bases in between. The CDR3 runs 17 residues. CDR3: CASSPRGFGSGANVLTF. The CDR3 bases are TGTGCCAGCAGTCCCCGGGGGTTTGGGTCTGGGGCCAACGTCCTGACTTTC.

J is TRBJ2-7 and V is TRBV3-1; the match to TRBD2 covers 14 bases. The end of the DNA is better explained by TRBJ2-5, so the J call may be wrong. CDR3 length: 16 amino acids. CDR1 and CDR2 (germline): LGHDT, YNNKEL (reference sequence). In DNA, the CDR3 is TGTGCCAGCAGCCGGAGACTAGCGGGGGGGAGAGAGACCCAGTACTTC. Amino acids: CASSRRLAGGRETQYF.

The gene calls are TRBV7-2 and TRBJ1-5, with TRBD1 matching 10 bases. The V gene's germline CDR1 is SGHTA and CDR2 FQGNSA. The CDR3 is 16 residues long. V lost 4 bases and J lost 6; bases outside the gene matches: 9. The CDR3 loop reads CASSYVPGQGSQPQHF. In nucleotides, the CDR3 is TGTGCCAGCAGCTATGTCCCGGGACAGGGGTCTCAGCCCCAGCATTTT.

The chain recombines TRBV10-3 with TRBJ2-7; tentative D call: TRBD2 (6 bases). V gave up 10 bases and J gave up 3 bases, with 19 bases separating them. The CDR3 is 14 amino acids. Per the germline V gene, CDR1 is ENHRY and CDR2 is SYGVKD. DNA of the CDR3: TGTGCCACCGTTGCGGGGCCATCCCACTACGAGCAGTACTTC. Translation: CATVAGPSHYEQYF.

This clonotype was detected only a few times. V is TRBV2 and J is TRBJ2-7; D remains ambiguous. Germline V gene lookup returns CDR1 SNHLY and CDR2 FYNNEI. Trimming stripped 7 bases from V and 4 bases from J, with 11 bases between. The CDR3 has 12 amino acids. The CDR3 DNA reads TGTGCCAGCAACAATCAAGTTTACGAGCAGTACTTC. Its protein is CASNNQVYEQYF.

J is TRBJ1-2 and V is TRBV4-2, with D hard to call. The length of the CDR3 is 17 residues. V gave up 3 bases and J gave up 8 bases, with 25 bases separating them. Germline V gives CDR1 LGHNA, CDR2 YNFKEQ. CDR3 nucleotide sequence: TGTGCCAGCAGCCAGAGTGTGGCGGAATTGGTATCTATAGGCTACACCTTC. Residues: CASSQSVAELVSIGYTF.